These T cell receptor beta chains were read from a single sample in a study of blood T cell repertoires in COVID-19. Assay used: immunoSEQ multiplex PCR; TCRdb lists only in-frame clones, some missing. The sample shows about 240,000 clones, about 89% of them seen only once. Sequencing was done on a sample of PBMCs or T cells enriched from blood (not recorded which). The source of these receptors is a woman under 40 who had recovered from COVID-19. CDR3s include the opening cysteine and the closing phenylalanine or tryptophan. Each record gives: V gene, clone size, D gene, J gene, CDR3 DNA, CDR3 protein. D genes are given only for firm matches. Size is omitted from some rows. Given values are once, few, many or a class for expanded clones.

V gene: TRBV4-3
clone size: -
D gene: TRBD2
J gene: TRBJ2-2
CDR3 DNA: TGCGCCAGCAGCCAAGGCGGGGCTAGCGGAAACACCGGGGAGCTGTTTTTT
CDR3 protein: CASSQGGASGNTGELFF

V gene: TRBV28
clone size: -
D gene: TRBD2
J gene: TRBJ2-7
CDR3 DNA: TGTGCCAGCAGTTCCCTAGCGGGCCATAGTAGCTCCTACGAGCAGTACTTC
CDR3 protein: CASSSLAGHSSSYEQYF

V gene: TRBV4-3
clone size: -
D gene: TRBD1
J gene: TRBJ1-6
CDR3 DNA: TGCGCCAGCAGCCAAGATGGGCAGGGGGCACCCCTCCACTTT
CDR3 protein: CASSQDGQGAPLHF

V gene: TRBV6-2/TRBV6-3
clone size: -
D gene: -
J gene: TRBJ1-2
CDR3 DNA: TGTGCCAGCAGTTATCAGATGGGCGGCTACACCTTC
CDR3 protein: CASSYQMGGYTF

V gene: TRBV7-9
clone size: -
D gene: -
J gene: TRBJ2-1
CDR3 DNA: TGTGCCAGCAGCTTAGTAGCGAATGAGCAGTTCTTC
CDR3 protein: CASSLVANEQFF

V gene: TRBV5-1
clone size: -
D gene: TRBD1
J gene: TRBJ2-7
CDR3 DNA: TGCGCCAGCAGCTTGACTGTCGGGACAGCCTCCGAGCAGTACTTC
CDR3 protein: CASSLTVGTASEQYF

V gene: TRBV7-9
clone size: -
D gene: -
J gene: TRBJ1-1
CDR3 DNA: TGTGCCAGCAGCTTCGGGGGAAGTTGGACTGAAGCTTTCTTT
CDR3 protein: CASSFGGSWTEAFF

V gene: TRBV7-8
clone size: -
D gene: -
J gene: TRBJ2-2
CDR3 DNA: TGTGCCAGCAGCTTAGGAACAGGGTATACCGGGGAGCTGTTTTTT
CDR3 protein: CASSLGTGYTGELFF

V gene: TRBV28
clone size: -
D gene: -
J gene: TRBJ1-4
CDR3 DNA: TGTGCCAGCAGTTTATTTGGTGGAGGGGCGGGAGAAAAACTGTTTTTT
CDR3 protein: CASSLFGGGAGEKLFF

V gene: TRBV5-1
clone size: once
D gene: TRBD1
J gene: TRBJ1-1
CDR3 DNA: TGCGCCAGCAGCCCCTGGACAGGGCGTGAAGCTTTCTTT
CDR3 protein: CASSPWTGREAFF

V gene: TRBV28
clone size: -
D gene: -
J gene: TRBJ2-7
CDR3 DNA: TGTGCCAGCAGTTCGGGGCAGGGGTTAATCGAGCAGTACTTC
CDR3 protein: CASSSGQGLIEQYF

V gene: TRBV7-8
clone size: few
D gene: -
J gene: TRBJ1-5
CDR3 DNA: TGTGCCAGCAGCCAATTCTCCAACAGGGCACAGCCCCAGCATTTT
CDR3 protein: CASSQFSNRAQPQHF

V gene: TRBV19
clone size: -
D gene: -
J gene: TRBJ1-2
CDR3 DNA: TGTGCCAGTAGTATGAGGGGAGGCTATGGCTACACCTTC
CDR3 protein: CASSMRGGYGYTF

V gene: TRBV5-4
clone size: few
D gene: TRBD1
J gene: TRBJ1-2
CDR3 DNA: TGTGCCAGCAGTATACAGGGGACCTATGGCTACACCTTC
CDR3 protein: CASSIQGTYGYTF

V gene: TRBV19
clone size: -
D gene: -
J gene: TRBJ1-6
CDR3 DNA: TGTGCCAGTAGTATACGAGGTCTATCGGACAGCGGCAATTCACCCCTCCACTTT
CDR3 protein: CASSIRGLSDSGNSPLHF

V gene: TRBV19
clone size: -
D gene: -
J gene: TRBJ2-4
CDR3 DNA: TGTGCCAGTAGTATAGATCGGCGGTCGGGAAACATTCAGTACTTC
CDR3 protein: CASSIDRRSGNIQYF

V gene: TRBV27
clone size: -
D gene: TRBD1
J gene: TRBJ1-1
CDR3 DNA: TGTGCCAGCAGTTTACTAGGGGGCAGGATCACTGAAGCTTTCTTT
CDR3 protein: CASSLLGGRITEAFF

V gene: TRBV7-8
clone size: -
D gene: -
J gene: TRBJ2-1
CDR3 DNA: TGTGCCAGCAGCCCCCCGCTAAGGGTAACGAGGGGGTACAATGAGCAGTTCTTC
CDR3 protein: CASSPPLRVTRGYNEQFF

V gene: TRBV11-2
clone size: -
D gene: -
J gene: TRBJ2-7
CDR3 DNA: TGTGCCAGCAGCTTATCCGGGGGGACACTAACCTACGAGCAGTACTTC
CDR3 protein: CASSLSGGTLTYEQYF

V gene: TRBV9
clone size: -
D gene: TRBD2
J gene: TRBJ2-1
CDR3 DNA: TGTGCCAGCAGCATTAGCGGGAGTAACTACAATGAGCAGTTCTTC
CDR3 protein: CASSISGSNYNEQFF

V gene: TRBV30
clone size: -
D gene: TRBD1
J gene: TRBJ1-2
CDR3 DNA: TGTGCCTGGAGTGTATCTGGAGACAGGGCCCACGGCGGCTACACCTTC
CDR3 protein: CAWSVSGDRAHGGYTF

V gene: TRBV11-2
clone size: -
D gene: -
J gene: TRBJ1-2
CDR3 DNA: TGTGCCAGCAGCCCCGGACTCCAACTCTATGGCTACACCTTC
CDR3 protein: CASSPGLQLYGYTF

V gene: TRBV27
clone size: -
D gene: -
J gene: TRBJ2-7
CDR3 DNA: TGTGCCAGCAGATTTAGCTCCTACGAGCAGTACTTC
CDR3 protein: CASRFSSYEQYF

V gene: TRBV30
clone size: -
D gene: TRBD2
J gene: TRBJ2-1
CDR3 DNA: TGTGCCTGGGGGAGGGCCCCCTACAATGAGCAGTTCTTC
CDR3 protein: CAWGRAPYNEQFF

V gene: TRBV18
clone size: once
D gene: TRBD1
J gene: TRBJ1-1
CDR3 DNA: TGTGCCAGCTCACCAAGAGGACAGGGGGCTTCTGAAGCTTTCTTT
CDR3 protein: CASSPRGQGASEAFF

V gene: TRBV5-3
clone size: -
D gene: -
J gene: TRBJ2-2
CDR3 DNA: TGTGCCAGAAGCTTCTCACAGGCTCTCACCGGGGAGCTGTTTTTT
CDR3 protein: CARSFSQALTGELFF

V gene: TRBV28
clone size: -
D gene: -
J gene: TRBJ1-2
CDR3 DNA: TGTGCCAGCAGTTTAAGCGGGGCTAACTATGGCTACACCTTC
CDR3 protein: CASSLSGANYGYTF

V gene: TRBV28
clone size: -
D gene: TRBD1
J gene: TRBJ1-4
CDR3 DNA: TGTGCCAGCAGTTTCCCCGGGACAGCTTTAGATGAAAAACTGTTTTTT
CDR3 protein: CASSFPGTALDEKLFF

V gene: TRBV18
clone size: -
D gene: TRBD2
J gene: TRBJ2-7
CDR3 DNA: TGTGCCAGCTCACCAAGGACTAGCGGGAGTATCTACGAGCAGTACTTC
CDR3 protein: CASSPRTSGSIYEQYF

V gene: TRBV13
clone size: -
D gene: TRBD2
J gene: TRBJ2-1
CDR3 DNA: TGTGCCAGCAGCAACTCACTAGCGGTCGGGATTTACAATGAGCAGTTCTTC
CDR3 protein: CASSNSLAVGIYNEQFF

V gene: TRBV2
clone size: -
D gene: -
J gene: TRBJ1-5
CDR3 DNA: TGTGCCAGCAGTACCGGGACTCTTTATCAGCCCCAGCATTTT
CDR3 protein: CASSTGTLYQPQHF